This TCR beta chain was sequenced in a study of blood T cell repertoires in COVID-19. Study-wide context: Material from acute and convalescent COVID-19 was sourced from the United States, Italy and Spain.

Trimming removed 2 bases from V and 0 bases from J, with 11 bases in between. The germline V gene encodes CDR1 SGDLS and CDR2 YYNGEE. The CDR3 length is 15 residues. The table lists this clone with a count of one. Per the original data handling: Estimates of nucleated cell counts were drawn from the amplification of reference gene primers. The repertoire was sequenced with immunoSEQ multiplex PCR; TCRdb's copy has only in-frame clones and lacks some. From that table come the V and J calls and clone size; the DNA was used to work out D and trimming. The repertoire consists of fewer than 400,000 clones, with 80% to 90% occurring once and the leading ten covering more than 2%.

This chain links TRBV9 with TRBJ1-1; D is possibly TRBD1 (5 bases). Input material: PBMCs or T cells enriched from blood (not recorded which). This TCR came from a man between 25 and 39 years old who had recovered from COVID-19. CDR3: CASSVDSYMNTEAFF. In DNA form, the CDR3 reads TGTGCCAGCAGCGTCGACAGCTACATGAACACTGAAGCTTTCTTT.